The entry below gives a single T cell receptor beta chain sequence along with its context. There are many counts of this clonotype. The clone's antigen remains unknown. It has no much larger one-base neighbor in the sample; base qualities were not kept. This record comes from a study of T-cell reconstitution after alpha-beta-depleted transplantation in children (dated by TCRdb to 2016 to 2018). About the investigation overall: T-cell immune reconstitution after TCRalphabeta/CD19-depleted allogeneic hematopoietic cell transplantation in children was quantitatively tracked in the study by means of TCR repertoire profiling. Overall study results and their limits: The apparently early alphabetaT-cell count recovery about two months after transplant was reportedly dependent on only several hundred rapidly expanded clones derived from non-depleted graft cells. Over subsequent months, a decline in hyperexpanded clone frequencies was noted, and after one year, T-cell counts and TCRbeta diversity were mostly ascribed to newly produced T cells. The high TCRbeta diversity at day 60 in some patients was ascribed to recipient T cells and intrathymic progenitors that had survived conditioning.

The treatment or condition label on this specimen signifies: allogeneic hematopoietic cell transplantation with graft depleted of TCRalphabeta T cells and CD19 B cells. TCRalphabeta/CD19-depleted allogeneic hematopoietic cell grafts were given to the transplant recipients, all of whom were children. The CDR3, cysteine through phenylalanine, is 13 amino acids long. Left in the record is the CDR3 DNA by itself, 39 bases read in frame from the first base. Trimming at the junction amounts to 6 bases on V and 2 bases on J, and the germline ends lie 10 bases apart. Library preparation employed PCR. Sequencing instrument: Illumina HiSeq 2500. Molecular barcoding was employed in the preparation of TCR libraries, with unique molecular identifiers being used to normalize TCRbeta repertoire quantification. TCRdb's own reprocessing of the public reads used fastp at Q25 and MiXCR and kept productive beta chains. Duplicate CDR3 protein sequences are folded into a single record with the most common DNA and genes. Counted in this sample were about 400,000 distinct CDR3 sequences; roughly 16% of them appeared once. Jointly, the top ten make up over 25% of the sample.

This TCR came from a boy younger than two who had a stem cell transplant for Wiskott-Aldrich syndrome, so the T cells may come from the graft donor. The V and J segments used are TRBV12-3 or TRBV12-4 and TRBJ2-5, with an unclear D gene assignment. This specimen was PBMCs, mostly from graft donor cells, taken 360 days after TCRalphabeta/CD19-depleted stem cell transplant. The DNA sequence is given as TGTGCCAGCAGCTTCCGAGGTCAAGAGACCCAGTACTTC. The translation is CASSFRGQETQYF.